A selection of T cell receptor beta chains follows, all from one sample in a study of cytomegalovirus exposure and HLA in healthy donors. Profiled with immunoSEQ multiplex PCR; TCRdb holds only in-frame clones, not every one. The sample table sets out 100,000 to 150,000 clones. The source material was PBMCs. These TCRs come from a woman in her forties in good health and CMV-seropositive. Both conserved end residues are part of each CDR3. The D gene is left open where the match is weak.

CASSLGLAGVEQYF	TGTGCCAGCAGTTTGGGACTAGCCGGAGTCGAGCAGTACTTC	TRBD2	TRBV28	TRBJ2-7
CASSRIKGTSYNEQFF	TGCGCCAGCAGCCGAATTAAGGGGACTAGCTACAATGAGCAGTTCTTC	TRBD2	TRBV5-1	TRBJ2-1
CASSPGDRVSEQYF	TGTGCCAGCAGCCCCGGGGACAGGGTCTCCGAGCAGTACTTC	TRBD1	TRBV7-9	TRBJ2-7
CASSLAPGAPYEQYF	TGTGCCAGCAGCTTGGCTCCAGGGGCACCCTACGAGCAGTACTTC	.	TRBV5-4	TRBJ2-7
CASSVQGESVEQFF	TGTGCCAGCAGTGTACAGGGGGAATCGGTTGAGCAGTTCTTC	TRBD1	TRBV6-4	TRBJ2-1
CASSSHTDTQYF	TGCGCCAGCAGCTCCCACACAGATACGCAGTATTTT	.	TRBV5-1	TRBJ2-3
CASSFLGTGVVNEQFF	TGTGCCAGCAGCTTCCTCGGGACAGGGGTTGTCAATGAGCAGTTCTTC	TRBD1	TRBV9	TRBJ2-1
CAWSRTFYEQYF	TGTGCCTGGAGCCGCACTTTCTACGAGCAGTACTTC	.	TRBV30	TRBJ2-7
CASSPKGQGAGNTIYF	TGCGCCAGCAGCCCAAAAGGGCAGGGGGCTGGAAACACCATATATTTT	TRBD1	TRBV4-1	TRBJ1-3
CASKPGANSPLHF	TGTGCCAGCAAGCCAGGGGCTAATTCACCCCTCCACTTT	.	TRBV6-1	TRBJ1-6
CASSFGPTEAFF	TGTGCCAGCAGTTTTGGCCCCACTGAAGCTTTCTTT	.	TRBV28	TRBJ1-1
CSVYRGSGNTIYF	TGCAGCGTTTACAGGGGCTCTGGAAACACCATATATTTT	TRBD1	TRBV29-1	TRBJ1-3
CAISSTEEIADTQYF	TGTGCCATCAGCTCGACTGAGGAGATCGCAGATACGCAGTATTTT	.	TRBV10-3	TRBJ2-3
CASSRGLAVQETQYF	TGTGCCAGCAGCCGAGGACTAGCGGTCCAAGAGACCCAGTACTTC	TRBD2	TRBV5-8	TRBJ2-5
CASSGNRGPGANVLTF	TGTGCCAGCAGCGGGAATAGGGGCCCTGGGGCCAACGTCCTGACTTTC	.	TRBV7-2	TRBJ2-6
CASSQPGLANTGELFF	TGTGCCAGCAGCCAACCGGGACTAGCGAACACCGGGGAGCTGTTTTTT	TRBD2	TRBV11-2	TRBJ2-2
CASSLVPSGSWSTQYF	TGTGCCAGCAGCTTAGTGCCTAGCGGGAGTTGGTCTACGCAGTATTTT	TRBD2	TRBV7-9	TRBJ2-3
CSVVYRAGAFEDTQYF	TGCAGCGTTGTCTATCGGGCAGGGGCCTTCGAAGATACGCAGTATTTT	.	TRBV29-1	TRBJ2-3
CSADNRLGYTF	TGCAGTGCCGACAACAGGTTGGGCTACACCTTC	.	TRBV20-1	TRBJ1-2
CASSPPTSGSTDTQYF	TGCGCCAGCAGCCCGCCGACTAGCGGGAGCACAGATACGCAGTATTTT	TRBD2	TRBV5-1	TRBJ2-3
CSVEDPGSYGDTQYF	TGCAGCGTTGAAGATCCAGGGTCATACGGGGATACGCAGTATTTT	.	TRBV29-1	TRBJ2-3
CASSLTSGRAAFTYEQYF	TGTGCCAGCAGCTTAACTAGCGGGAGGGCCGCCTTCACCTACGAGCAGTACTTC	TRBD2	TRBV7-9	TRBJ2-7
CASSLYGGGGYTF	TGTGCCAGCAGTTTATACGGGGGTGGAGGCTACACCTTC	.	TRBV28	TRBJ1-2
CAFSTRTPETQYF	TGTGCCTTCTCTACTAGGACCCCCGAGACCCAGTACTTC	.	TRBV30	TRBJ2-5
CASNELDSSYNEQFF	TGTGCCAGCAATGAACTCGATAGCTCCTACAATGAGCAGTTCTTC	.	TRBV28	TRBJ2-1
CASSEAGPSPRTEAFF	TGTGCCAGCAGTGAAGCGGGGCCCTCCCCCCGCACTGAAGCTTTCTTT	.	TRBV2	TRBJ1-1
CASSLDPLGPFSYEQYF	TGTGCCAGCAGCTTGGATCCGCTAGGCCCCTTCTCCTACGAGCAGTACTTC	.	TRBV5-4	TRBJ2-7
CASSYGTGGTDTQYF	TGTGCCAGCAGTTACGGGACAGGGGGCACAGATACGCAGTATTTT	TRBD1	TRBV6-5	TRBJ2-3
CAWSFAGDRGDEQYF	TGTGCCTGGAGTTTCGCCGGGGACAGGGGGGACGAGCAGTACTTC	TRBD1	TRBV30	TRBJ2-7
CAWEGEGTDTQYF	TGTGCCTGGGAGGGGGAAGGCACAGATACGCAGTATTTT	.	TRBV30	TRBJ2-3
CASSGGQSLNEQFF	TGTGCCAGCAGCGGGGGACAGTCTCTCAATGAGCAGTTCTTC	TRBD1	TRBV9	TRBJ2-1
CASSVASGPTGELFF	TGTGCCAGCAGCGTAGCAAGCGGGCCAACCGGGGAGCTGTTTTTT	.	TRBV9	TRBJ2-2
CASSLALAGIQETQYF	TGTGCCAGCAGCTTAGCGCTAGCGGGTATACAAGAGACCCAGTACTTC	TRBD2	TRBV7-6	TRBJ2-5
CASSRQATRTDTQYF	TGTGCCAGCAGTCGACAGGCAACTCGCACAGATACGCAGTATTTT	.	TRBV6-4	TRBJ2-3
CASSERGGAANEKLFF	TGTGCCAGCAGTGAAAGAGGGGGCGCGGCTAATGAAAAACTGTTTTTT	TRBD1	TRBV6-1	TRBJ1-4
CASTLGQGDYGYTF	TGCGCCAGCACTTTGGGACAGGGCGACTATGGCTACACCTTC	TRBD1	TRBV5-1	TRBJ1-2
CASSVRGGGANVLTF	TGTGCCAGCAGCGTCAGGGGCGGTGGGGCCAACGTCCTGACTTTC	.	TRBV9	TRBJ2-6
CASSLTTRGEQFF	TGTGCCAGCAGCTTAACGACTAGGGGTGAGCAGTTCTTC	.	TRBV7-3	TRBJ2-1
CASSTGREANQPQHF	TGTGCCAGCAGTACCGGCAGGGAGGCCAATCAGCCCCAGCATTTT	.	TRBV6-5	TRBJ1-5
CASSYGRGYQPQHF	TGTGCCAGCAGTTACGGCAGGGGCTATCAGCCCCAGCATTTT	.	TRBV6-6	TRBJ1-5
CASSESTRRGETQYF	TGCGCCAGCAGTGAGTCGACACGGCGGGGAGAGACCCAGTACTTC	.	TRBV10-2	TRBJ2-5